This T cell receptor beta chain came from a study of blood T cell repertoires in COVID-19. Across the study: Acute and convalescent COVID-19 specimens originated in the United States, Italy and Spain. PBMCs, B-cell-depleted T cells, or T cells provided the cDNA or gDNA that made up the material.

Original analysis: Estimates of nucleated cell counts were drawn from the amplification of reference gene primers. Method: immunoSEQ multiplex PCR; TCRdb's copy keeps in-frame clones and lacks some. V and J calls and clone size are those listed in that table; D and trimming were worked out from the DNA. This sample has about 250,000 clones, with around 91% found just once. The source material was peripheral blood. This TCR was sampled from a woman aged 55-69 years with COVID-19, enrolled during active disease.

The CDR3 spells CASSSDSRYYGYTF. CDR3 nucleotides: TGTGCCAGCAGCTCGGACAGCCGATACTATGGCTACACCTTC. This chain joins TRBV5-8 and TRBJ1-2, with D perhaps TRBD1 (6 bases). The germline CDR1 and CDR2 sequences are SGHTS and YDEGEE. Trimming removed 3 bases at V and 3 bases at J, with 12 bases between. This CDR3 has 14 amino acids.